Sequencing of this T cell receptor beta chain was carried out in a study of blood T cell repertoires in COVID-19. Study information: Samples taken during acute and convalescent COVID-19 were collected in the United States, Italy and Spain. T cells, B-cell-depleted T cells, or PBMCs provided the cDNA or gDNA that served as material.

This clone was seen only a few times. As originally analysed: From reference gene primer amplification, estimates of nucleated cell counts were derived. Some clones are missing from TCRdb's copy, which holds only in-frame ones; the method was immunoSEQ multiplex PCR. The V and J calls and clone size were taken over from that table, and D and trimming were inferred from the DNA. Of around 15,000 clones listed, roughly 80% were seen once; the top ten hold roughly 26%. The V and J ends lost 0 bases and 5 bases, in that order; junction bases with no gene match: 4. The CDR3 is 15 residues long. Germline loops: CDR1 WSHSY, CDR2 SAAADI.

The sequencing input was peripheral blood. The clonotype was recovered from a woman between 65 and 79 years old with active COVID-19. This chain links TRBV10-2 with TRBJ2-7; 10 bases fit TRBD1. The CDR3 sequence is CASSESRQGANEQYF. The CDR3 bases are TGCGCCAGCAGTGAGTCGAGACAGGGGGCCAACGAGCAGTACTTC.